The rows below give T cell receptor beta chains drawn from one sample of a study of blood T cell repertoires in COVID-19. Only in-frame clones appear in the TCRdb table, and some are missing; sequencing was by immunoSEQ multiplex PCR. The sample records about 33,000 clones, about 88% being singletons. The sequencing sample was made of peripheral blood. The receptors were sampled from a man between 70 and 80 years old with acute or convalescent COVID-19. The CDR3 runs from the conserved cysteine through the conserved F or W. The order of the fields is clone size, D gene, V gene, J gene, CDR3 protein, CDR3 DNA. The D gene is left open where the match is weak. Some rows mark clone size as missing; the rest say once, few, many or name a class of expanded clone.

clone_size: .
d_call: .
v_call: TRBV18
j_call: TRBJ1-6
cdr3_aa: CASSPPDSQSVSPLHF
cdr3_nt: TGTGCCAGCTCACCACCAGACTCCCAATCTGTTTCACCCCTCCACTTT

clone_size: .
d_call: .
v_call: TRBV27
j_call: TRBJ2-2
cdr3_aa: CASSFSGAANTGELFF
cdr3_nt: TGTGCCAGCAGTTTTTCAGGGGCAGCGAACACCGGGGAGCTGTTTTTT

clone_size: .
d_call: .
v_call: TRBV11-3
j_call: TRBJ2-1
cdr3_aa: CASSPSYGSYNEQFF
cdr3_nt: TGTGCCAGCAGTCCTAGCTACGGCTCCTACAATGAGCAGTTCTTC

clone_size: .
d_call: TRBD1
v_call: TRBV18
j_call: TRBJ1-1
cdr3_aa: CASSPSGGRNTEAFF
cdr3_nt: TGTGCCAGCTCACCATCAGGGGGAAGGAACACTGAAGCTTTCTTT

clone_size: .
d_call: TRBD2
v_call: TRBV4-1
j_call: TRBJ2-3
cdr3_aa: CASSQEDGLAGEDTQYF
cdr3_nt: TGCGCCAGCAGCCAAGAGGACGGACTAGCGGGGGAAGATACGCAGTATTTT

clone_size: .
d_call: .
v_call: TRBV7-2
j_call: TRBJ1-2
cdr3_aa: CASSFGGIFGHGYTF
cdr3_nt: TGTGCCAGCAGCTTCGGAGGGATATTTGGCCATGGCTACACCTTC

clone_size: once
d_call: TRBD2
v_call: TRBV2
j_call: TRBJ2-1
cdr3_aa: CASSEGTRGGEQFF
cdr3_nt: TGTGCCAGCAGTGAAGGGACTAGGGGTGGTGAGCAGTTCTTC

clone_size: .
d_call: TRBD2
v_call: TRBV6-6
j_call: TRBJ2-3
cdr3_aa: CASRPSGRVTDTQYF
cdr3_nt: TGTGCCAGCAGACCCAGCGGGAGGGTCACAGATACGCAGTATTTT

clone_size: .
d_call: TRBD2
v_call: TRBV6-2/TRBV6-3
j_call: TRBJ2-7
cdr3_aa: CASSWDSGSSYEQYF
cdr3_nt: TGTGCCAGCAGTTGGGATAGCGGGAGCTCCTACGAGCAGTACTTC

clone_size: once
d_call: TRBD1
v_call: TRBV10-3
j_call: TRBJ2-3
cdr3_aa: CAISEPGQGETDTQYF
cdr3_nt: TGTGCCATCAGTGAGCCGGGACAGGGAGAAACAGATACGCAGTATTTT

clone_size: .
d_call: .
v_call: TRBV5-5
j_call: TRBJ2-3
cdr3_aa: CASSLDAEDTQYF
cdr3_nt: TGTGCCAGCAGCTTGGACGCGGAGGATACGCAGTATTTT

clone_size: .
d_call: TRBD1
v_call: TRBV30
j_call: TRBJ1-5
cdr3_aa: CAWSDRGLYNQPQHF
cdr3_nt: TGTGCCTGGTCGGACAGGGGGCTATACAATCAGCCCCAGCATTTT

clone_size: .
d_call: TRBD2
v_call: TRBV14
j_call: TRBJ2-7
cdr3_aa: CASSPFGWGGEQYF
cdr3_nt: TGTGCCAGCAGCCCCTTCGGGTGGGGGGGCGAGCAGTACTTC

clone_size: .
d_call: TRBD1
v_call: TRBV6-1
j_call: TRBJ1-2
cdr3_aa: CASSVGTGRADNYGYTF
cdr3_nt: TGTGCCAGCAGTGTCGGGACAGGCAGGGCAGATAACTATGGCTACACCTTC

clone_size: .
d_call: .
v_call: TRBV6-5
j_call: TRBJ2-1
cdr3_aa: CASSNLAASSYNEQFF
cdr3_nt: TGTGCCAGCAGTAACTTAGCGGCCAGCTCCTACAATGAGCAGTTCTTC

clone_size: few
d_call: .
v_call: TRBV7-2
j_call: TRBJ2-5
cdr3_aa: CASSLAEETQYF
cdr3_nt: TGTGCCAGCAGCTTAGCCGAGGAGACCCAGTACTTC

clone_size: .
d_call: .
v_call: TRBV6-1
j_call: TRBJ2-2
cdr3_aa: CASSERGTQPGELFF
cdr3_nt: TGTGCCAGCAGTGAACGCGGGACCCAGCCCGGGGAGCTGTTTTTT

clone_size: .
d_call: .
v_call: TRBV29-1
j_call: TRBJ1-2
cdr3_aa: CSVLDRQGHGYTF
cdr3_nt: TGCAGCGTCCTTGACAGGCAGGGGCATGGCTACACCTTC

clone_size: .
d_call: .
v_call: TRBV4-1
j_call: TRBJ1-1
cdr3_aa: CASSQDFLRDTEAFF
cdr3_nt: TGCGCCAGCAGCCAAGATTTCCTTCGGGACACTGAAGCTTTCTTT

clone_size: .
d_call: TRBD1
v_call: TRBV29-1
j_call: TRBJ1-1
cdr3_aa: CSVEQQGAVAEAFF
cdr3_nt: TGCAGCGTTGAACAACAGGGGGCGGTGGCTGAAGCTTTCTTT

clone_size: .
d_call: TRBD1
v_call: TRBV6-5
j_call: TRBJ1-2
cdr3_aa: CASTTRDSPKMGYTF
cdr3_nt: TGTGCCAGCACCACTAGGGACAGCCCCAAGATGGGCTACACCTTC

clone_size: few
d_call: TRBD2
v_call: TRBV6-5
j_call: TRBJ2-7
cdr3_aa: CASSSWEGQSEQYF
cdr3_nt: TGTGCCAGCAGTTCGTGGGAGGGGCAATCCGAGCAGTACTTC

clone_size: .
d_call: TRBD1
v_call: TRBV3-1/TRBV3-2
j_call: TRBJ1-2
cdr3_aa: CASSRATGGAYGYTF
cdr3_nt: TGTGCCAGCAGTCGGGCGACAGGGGGTGCCTATGGCTACACCTTC

clone_size: .
d_call: .
v_call: TRBV28
j_call: TRBJ1-5
cdr3_aa: CASLSSNQPQHF
cdr3_nt: TGTGCCAGCCTGAGTTCGAATCAGCCCCAGCATTTT

clone_size: .
d_call: TRBD1
v_call: TRBV27
j_call: TRBJ2-2
cdr3_aa: CASSVLRDRVGVAGELFF
cdr3_nt: TGTGCCAGCAGTGTTCTCCGGGACAGGGTTGGAGTTGCCGGGGAGCTGTTTTTT

clone_size: .
d_call: .
v_call: TRBV10-3
j_call: TRBJ2-3
cdr3_aa: CAISESTGSTDTQYF
cdr3_nt: TGTGCCATCAGTGAGTCGACGGGGAGCACAGATACGCAGTATTTT

clone_size: .
d_call: .
v_call: TRBV15
j_call: TRBJ2-7
cdr3_aa: CATSREVGDTTYEQYF
cdr3_nt: TGTGCCACCAGCAGAGAGGTAGGGGACACAACCTACGAGCAGTACTTC

clone_size: .
d_call: .
v_call: TRBV3-1/TRBV3-2
j_call: TRBJ1-6
cdr3_aa: CASSQDSGGAAPLHF
cdr3_nt: TGTGCCAGCAGCCAAGATTCGGGGGGCGCGGCACCCCTCCACTTT

clone_size: .
d_call: .
v_call: TRBV28
j_call: TRBJ1-5
cdr3_aa: CASSLSSDRTNQPQHF
cdr3_nt: TGTGCCAGCAGTTTAAGCTCTGACAGGACTAATCAGCCCCAGCATTTT

clone_size: .
d_call: TRBD1
v_call: TRBV5-6
j_call: TRBJ1-1
cdr3_aa: CASSRPRGQGGLNTEAFF
cdr3_nt: TGTGCCAGCAGCCGACCCAGGGGACAGGGGGGGCTGAACACTGAAGCTTTCTTT

clone_size: .
d_call: TRBD1
v_call: TRBV9
j_call: TRBJ2-1
cdr3_aa: CASSPRAGQGSDEQFF
cdr3_nt: TGTGCCAGCAGCCCACGTGCAGGACAGGGTAGCGATGAGCAGTTCTTC